This record covers a single T cell receptor beta chain. The assay was immunoSEQ multiplex PCR, and TCRdb's table has in-frame clones only and misses some. The sample consists of 33,000 or so clones, around nine tenths of them appearing once. Germline CDR1 and CDR2: MDHEN and SYDVKM. The trim removed 2 bases at V and 3 bases at J, leaving 7 bases unmatched. CDR3 length: 17 amino acids. The source of the sample is a study of T cell changes during pregnancy in multiple sclerosis. The TCR sequence derives from a female donor in good health, enrolled as a control in a pregnancy study. Sample: peripheral blood, taken in the third trimester of pregnancy. The V and J genes are TRBV28 and TRBJ2-1, with 10 positions matching TRBD1. The CDR3 loop is CASSLGGTGDFYNEQFF. The CDR3 DNA follows: TGTGCCAGCAGTTTAGGAGGGACAGGGGACTTCTACAATGAGCAGTTCTTC.